What follows are 7 T cell receptor beta chains derived from one specimen sequenced in a study of pediatric ulcerative colitis. TCRdb keeps only in-frame clones here, not all; method: immunoSEQ multiplex PCR. The sample lists approximately 13,000 clones; around 77% were seen once. The rectum was sampled with one to two pinch biopsies at colonoscopy. The sequenced sample consisted of gut tissue. The source of these receptors is a boy younger than 18 who was a control in a study of pediatric ulcerative colitis.

J is TRBJ2-3 and V is TRBV10-3; a possible D gene is TRBD1 (5 bases). This CDR3 has 16 amino acids. V was shortened by 0 bases and J by 1 base, with 11 bases between the two germline ends. Per germline, CDR1 ENHRY and CDR2 SYGVKD. The CDR3 nucleotides read TGTGCCATCAGTGAGTCCGACAGTAGCCGCACAGATACGCAGTATTTT. Translated: CAISESDSSRTDTQYF.

The chain uses TRBV29-1 and TRBJ1-1; D not resolved. The CDR3 is 13 amino acids. Germline assignment: CDR1 SQVTM and CDR2 ANQGSEA. V was pared by 4 bases and J by 7 bases, with 16 bases between. For the CDR3, the DNA is TGCAGCGTTGGGGTGAGGTCCCAAGGTGAAGCTTTCTTT. It translates to CSVGVRSQGEAFF.

This clone has only a few counts. This sequence joins TRBV30 and TRBJ1-4; D not certain. Trimming shortened V by 0 bases and J by 4 bases, and 6 bases separated the two germline ends. Germline V lookup: CDR1 GTSNPN, CDR2 SVGIG (reference sequence). This CDR3 comprises 13 residues. CDR3 DNA: TGTGCCTGGAGTGTGACGGTTAATGAAAAACTGTTTTTT. It codes for CAWSVTVNEKLFF.

The rearrangement uses TRBV29-1 and TRBJ2-2; a weak D match, TRBD2 (5 bases). Germline-derived CDR1 and CDR2 are SQVTM and ANQGSEA. This CDR3 region has 14 residues. The V end lost 4 bases, the J end lost 0 bases, and 9 bases lay between the germline ends. CDR3 region: CSVGSEANTGELFF. In DNA, the CDR3 is TGCAGCGTTGGTAGCGAGGCGAACACCGGGGAGCTGTTTTTT.

This sequence joins TRBV5-5 and TRBJ2-3; 9 nucleotides match TRBD2. CDR3 length equals 14 residues. Losses at the gene ends were 2 bases for V and 4 bases for J; bases not matched to a gene: 2. CDR1 is SGHKS and CDR2 is YYEKEE in the germline V gene (reference sequence). DNA for the CDR3: TGTGCCAGCAGCTTTAGCGGGAGTGCAGATACGCAGTATTTT. This gives the protein CASSFSGSADTQYF.

The chain has TRBV29-1 and TRBJ2-5; weak D call: TRBD1 (5 bases). Germline-derived CDR1 and CDR2 are SQVTM and ANQGSEA. V was clipped by 4 bases and J by 6 bases, with 12 bases between them. The CDR3 consists of 12 residues. Here the CDR3 reads CSVVAGSKTQYF. The CDR3 nucleotides read TGCAGCGTTGTGGCAGGGTCAAAGACCCAGTACTTC.

This chain links TRBV18 with TRBJ2-3; TRBD2 is a possible D gene (7 bases). V lost 1 base and J lost 10, with 18 bases in between. CDR3 size: 15 residues. The germline V gene encodes CDR1 KGHSH and CDR2 LQKENI. The CDR3 bases are TGTGCCAGCTCACCACGGTACGGGGGGCTCGGGGCGCAGTATTTT. Translating it yields CASSPRYGGLGAQYF.